This entry is about one T cell receptor beta chain. The entry originates in a study of CXCR3-negative and CXCR3-positive naive CD8 T cells. Subsets of CD8+ T cells were each sorted in triplicate at a few hundred thousand cells apiece. 5' RACE with UMI labels generated the TRB cDNA libraries. TCRdb derives one entry per CDR3 protein from the 5' RACE reads, leaving out DNA. This table holds tens of thousands of distinct CDR3 sequences. Sequenced material: naive CXCR3- CD8+ T cells from blood. Noted subset: CD45RO-CCR7+CD27+CD95- naive CD8+ T cells lacking CXCR3 (TNR3-). The sequence came from a human donor in good health. Some clones in this sample may be carry-over from other donors' samples.

CDR3 amino acids: CASSLLEGNEQFF. This chain joins TRBV7-9 and TRBJ2-1; absent DNA, TCRdb's TRBD2 call cannot be checked. The CDR3 is 13 amino acids. Germline CDR1 SEHNR, CDR2 FQNEAQ (reference sequence).